The entry that follows covers one T cell receptor (beta chain) sequence. The data are from a study of blood T cell repertoires in COVID-19. The overall study: Sample material is recorded as cDNA or gDNA derived from T cells, B-cell-depleted T cells, or PBMCs.

Germline CDR1 is MGHRA and CDR2 is YSYEKL. The V gene lost 1 base and the J gene lost 0 bases, with 9 bases spanning the gap. The length of the CDR3 is 15 residues. TCRdb keeps only in-frame clones here, not all; method: immunoSEQ multiplex PCR. The table shows about 76,000 clones, with roughly four fifths occurring only once. The sequenced sample was peripheral blood. V and J are TRBV4-1 and TRBJ1-1; tentatively, D is TRBD1 (5 bases). The clonotype comes from a man between 65 and 80 years old with acute or convalescent COVID-19. The CDR3 reads CASSQGGGLNTEAFF. Here the CDR3 DNA reads TGCGCCAGCAGCCAAGGCGGGGGACTGAACACTGAAGCTTTCTTT.